The entry that follows covers one TCR beta chain sequence. The data originate from a study of blood T cell repertoires in COVID-19. Study-level information: T cells, B-cell-depleted T cells, or PBMCs supplied cDNA or gDNA.

In the original workflow: Cell counts per sample came from amplifying reference gene primers. TCRdb's table, derived via immunoSEQ multiplex PCR, lists solely in-frame clones and lacks some. The V and J calls and the clone size are those of that table, but D and trimming were determined from the DNA. Counted here are 150,000 to 200,000 clones, 80% to 85% occurring once; the ten biggest clones make up 5.2%. The CDR3 is 17 residues long. Trimming removed 0 bases from V and 4 bases from J, with 19 bases in between. The sample taken for sequencing was peripheral blood. This sequence was found in a woman in her twenties or thirties with acute or convalescent COVID-19. The rearrangement uses TRBV23-1 and TRBJ2-7; no clear D gene. TRBV23-1 is an ORF, and what it does is uncertain. CDR3 loop: CASSQSPPPKGEYEQYF. CDR3 DNA sequence: TGCGCCAGCAGTCAATCGCCCCCGCCCAAAGGAGAGTACGAGCAGTACTTC.